The clone carrying this T cell receptor beta chain showed up just a few times. Its antigen is still unknown. The sample is drawn from a study of cytomegalovirus exposure and HLA in healthy donors. Study-level points and caveats: A later analysis by the authors found several of the most significant clusters apparently linked to common viral pathogens.

The PCR made use of 60 Vbeta and 13 Jbeta primers. The repertoire was sequenced with immunoSEQ multiplex PCR; TCRdb's copy has only in-frame clones and lacks some. The sample gives over 120,000 clones, about 75% of which show up once; 6% to 8.5% is in the top ten. Trimming removed 3 bases from V and 4 bases from J; junction bases left unmatched: 13. The germline gives CDR1 LGHNA, CDR2 YNFKEQ. CDR3 length: 17 amino acids. The sequence came from a man aged 30 to 45 in good health and CMV-seronegative. Sample: PBMCs. The rearrangement links TRBV4-2 to TRBJ2-5; 8 bases match TRBD2. The CDR3 nucleotides are TGTGCCAGCAGCCAGGGGGGCTCGGGGGGGCGGGGAGAGACCCAGTACTTC. Translated, it gives CASSQGGSGGRGETQYF.